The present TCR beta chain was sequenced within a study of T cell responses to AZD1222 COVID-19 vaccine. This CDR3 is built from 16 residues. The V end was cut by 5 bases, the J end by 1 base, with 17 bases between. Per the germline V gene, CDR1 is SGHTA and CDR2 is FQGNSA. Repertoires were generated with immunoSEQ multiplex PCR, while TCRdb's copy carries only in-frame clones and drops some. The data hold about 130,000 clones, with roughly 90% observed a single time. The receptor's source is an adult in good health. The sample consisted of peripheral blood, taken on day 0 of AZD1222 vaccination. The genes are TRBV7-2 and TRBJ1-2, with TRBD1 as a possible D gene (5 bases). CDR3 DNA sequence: TGTGCCAGCAGCCCGCAACGACAGACTCTTAACTATGGCTACACCTTC. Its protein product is CASSPQRQTLNYGYTF.